This T cell receptor beta chain was recovered during a study of blood T cell repertoires in COVID-19. At the level of the study: From the United States, Italy and Spain came samples of acute and convalescent COVID-19. Sources were T cells, B-cell-depleted T cells, or PBMCs; the material itself was cDNA or gDNA.

With 7 bases removed from V and 5 bases from J, the gap between germline ends came to 18 bases. The CDR3 has 15 residues. Germline values: CDR1 LGHDT, CDR2 YNNKEL (reference sequence). Study members were between about 18 and 95 years old and lived in some 22 US regions. Two negative PCRs, clearance, or symptom resolution characterized the recovered Cohort 3 donors. Using immunoSEQ multiplex PCR, the repertoire was profiled, and TCRdb retains in-frame clones only, with some absent. The sample holds 200,000 to 250,000 clones, approximately 82% seen once. The sequence was collected from a man aged 35-49 years who had recovered from COVID-19. The sample taken for sequencing was PBMCs or T cells enriched from blood (not recorded which). V gene TRBV3-1 (or the pseudogene TRBV3-2) combines with J gene TRBJ2-1; TRBD2 is a possible D gene (6 bases). Here the CDR3 reads CASKRTLAVNNEQFF. CDR3 in DNA: TGTGCCAGCAAGAGGACACTAGCCGTTAACAATGAGCAGTTCTTC.